This TCR beta chain is drawn from a study of T cell repertoires in cytomegalovirus infection. Study context: Evidence of both CMV infection and a matching HLA type came from public TCR beta signatures.

Of note for this clonotype: Antigen specificity is unknown.

MiXCR was run by TCRdb on the reads, yielding one entry per CDR3 protein. Altogether under 850,000 distinct CDR3 sequences are present, 35% to 40% being singletons, with the ten largest covering under 3.5%. Regarding the study as a whole: Clonotypes of TCR beta that were HLA-C-restricted and CMV-specific dominated the ex vivo response.

This TCR came from a human donor in good health (CMV status not recorded). Some clones in this sample may be carry-over from other donors' samples. The sample taken for sequencing was PBMCs.

The CDR3 nucleotides are TGTGCCAGCATGAGGGGACAGGGTCTGGAGGGGGTCCATGAGCAGTTCTTC. Translated, it gives CASMRGQGLEGVHEQFF. The chain joins TRBV2 to TRBJ2-1; 9 bases are a match to TRBD1. This CDR3 spans 17 amino acids. Looked up from germline, CDR1 is SNHLY and CDR2 is FYNNEI. V shed 7 bases and J 8 bases; nucleotides not matched to a gene: 18.